This T cell receptor beta chain was sequenced during a study of control samples from healthy donors and cancer patients. Here immunoSEQ multiplex PCR was the method, and the copy in TCRdb shows in-frame clones only, minus some. This sample has 150,000 to 200,000 clones; over 85% occur once, and the top ten carry 1.1% to 1.5%. The germline V gene has CDR1 LGHDT and CDR2 YNNKEL (reference sequence). This CDR3 comprises 14 residues. Trimming removed 3 bases from V and 4 bases from J; junction bases left unmatched: 3. Input material: blood. The source is a man aged 30-40 years in good health. The J gene is TRBJ2-5, the V gene TRBV3-1 (or the pseudogene TRBV3-2); TRBD2 matches 9 bases. The CDR3: CASSQVAGAETQYF. CDR3 DNA: TGTGCCAGCAGCCAGGTAGCGGGAGCAGAGACCCAGTACTTC.